These 3 T cell receptor beta chains share one sample of origin, sequenced in a study of Graves' ophthalmopathy and Graves' hyperthyroidism. Using RNA transcripts, the TCR beta CDR3 regions were amplified. Following a first-round RT-PCR that used HTBI primers, a second-round multiplex PCR was carried out. TCRdb fed the multiplex PCR reads into MiXCR, producing one record per CDR3 protein. The sample includes about 390,000 distinct CDR3 sequences, less than 20% of them seen just once. The sequencing sample was made of peripheral blood. Receptor source: a woman between 18 and 29 years old with stable Graves' hyperthyroidism.

Ten or more counts support this clonotype. V usage is TRBV24-1 and J usage is TRBJ1-2; D is unclear. This CDR3 is 18 amino acids long. The ends were cut back, 3 bases at V and 0 bases at J, with 19 bases in the middle. Per germline, CDR1 KGHDR and CDR2 SFDVKD. The CDR3 bases are TGTGCCACCAGTGATCCATCGCGATACAGTGAAGCTAACTATGGCTACACCTTC. Its protein product is CATSDPSRYSEANYGYTF.

This clonotype was seen ten or more times. V is TRBV7-2 and J is TRBJ1-3; D perhaps matches TRBD1 (5 bases). This CDR3 has 19 residues. Trimming shortened V by 0 bases and J by 1 base, and 19 bases separated the two germline ends. Germline V gene sequence: CDR1 SGHTA, CDR2 FQGNSA. The CDR3 region has the DNA TGTGCCAGCAGCTTAGCCCCGGGACGGCGTGATAAGTCTGGAAACACCATATATTTT. Amino acid sequence: CASSLAPGRRDKSGNTIYF.

This clonotype was seen repeatedly, ten times or more. The chain combines TRBV7-2 with TRBJ1-6; TRBD1 agrees at 7 bases. Germline-derived CDR1 and CDR2 are SGHTA and FQGNSA. J lost 13 bases, V lost 4 bases, and 10 bases had no gene match. The CDR3 runs to 14 residues. Here the CDR3 DNA reads TGTGCCAGCAGCTCGTCGACAGGGTTCATCCCCCTCCACTTT. It is translated as CASSSSTGFIPLHF. Drawing the rest from reference TRBV7-2 and TRBJ1-6, the complete variable domain is GAGVSQSPSNKVTEKGKDVELRCDPISGHTALYWYRQSLGQGLEFLIYFQGNSAPDKSGLPSDRFSAERTGGSVSTLTIQRTQQEDSAVYLCASSSSTGFIPLHFGNGTRLTVT.